Listed below are T cell receptor beta chains from one sample, sequenced in a study of vaccination and CD4 T cells after COVID-19. The antigens for these receptors are not known. TCRdb itself ran the PCR reads through MiXCR, one entry per CDR3 protein. Of roughly 6,400 distinct CDR3 sequences in the sample, over 20% were seen once. The source material was CD4+ T cells from blood, cultured in vitro. All receptors derive from a human donor in good health. CDR3s include the opening cysteine and the closing phenylalanine or tryptophan. A D gene is named only where the DNA matches it firmly. The size entry is marked missing in some rows and otherwise reads once, few, many or a size class.

size: medium-sized; D: TRBD1; V: TRBV7-2; J: TRBJ1-1; CDR3: CASSLGTGAEAFF; DNA: TGTGCCAGCAGCCTTGGGACAGGGGCTGAAGCTTTCTTT
size: few; D: -; V: TRBV2; J: TRBJ2-3; CDR3: CASSEGGHTQYF; DNA: TGTGCCAGCAGTGAAGGGGGCCACACGCAGTATTTT
size: -; D: -; V: TRBV29-1; J: TRBJ1-5; CDR3: CSVGTGQPEKVDQPQHF; DNA: TGCAGCGTTGGGACGGGGCAGCCCGAAAAGGTAGATCAGCCCCAGCATTTT
size: -; D: -; V: TRBV6-5; J: TRBJ1-5; CDR3: CASSYSGVGQPQHF; DNA: TGTGCCAGCAGTTACTCGGGGGTAGGTCAGCCCCAGCATTTT
size: few; D: -; V: TRBV29-1; J: TRBJ1-1; CDR3: CSVEKPESAEAFF; DNA: TGCAGCGTTGAAAAGCCTGAGTCGGCTGAAGCTTTCTTT
size: -; D: TRBD2; V: TRBV20-1; J: TRBJ2-5; CDR3: CSASGSGGAQETQYF; DNA: TGCAGTGCTAGTGGGAGCGGGGGGGCTCAGGAGACCCAGTACTTC
size: -; D: -; V: TRBV19; J: TRBJ1-1; CDR3: CASSHRQFEAFF; DNA: TGTGCCAGTAGTCACAGACAGTTTGAAGCTTTCTTT
size: -; D: TRBD1; V: TRBV29-1; J: TRBJ2-2; CDR3: CSVEDRDRAGSGELFF; DNA: TGCAGCGTTGAAGATCGGGACAGGGCTGGGTCCGGGGAGCTGTTTTTT
size: -; D: -; V: TRBV7-3; J: TRBJ2-2; CDR3: CASSPVRSGELFF; DNA: TGTGCCAGCAGCCCTGTGAGGTCCGGGGAGCTGTTTTTT
size: -; D: TRBD1; V: TRBV19; J: TRBJ2-5; CDR3: CASSGGQWETQYF; DNA: TGTGCCAGTAGTGGGGGACAGTGGGAGACCCAGTACTTC
size: few; D: -; V: TRBV5-3; J: TRBJ1-2; CDR3: CARRPGCELLANYGYTF; DNA: TGTGCCAGAAGGCCGGGATGTGAACTACTCGCAAACTATGGCTACACCTTC
size: medium-sized; D: -; V: TRBV20-1; J: TRBJ1-2; CDR3: CSARAVDRFGYTF; DNA: TGCAGTGCTAGAGCGGTCGACAGGTTTGGCTACACCTTC
size: -; D: -; V: TRBV12-5; J: TRBJ1-5; CDR3: CASGPYYETYSDQPQHF; DNA: TGTGCTAGTGGTCCCTACTATGAAACCTACTCTGATCAGCCCCAGCATTTT
size: -; D: TRBD2; V: TRBV9; J: TRBJ2-3; CDR3: CASSLSGAADTQYF; DNA: TGTGCCAGCAGCCTTAGCGGGGCGGCAGATACGCAGTATTTT
size: few; D: -; V: TRBV15; J: TRBJ2-1; CDR3: CATSRDGDSYNEQFF; DNA: TGTGCCACCAGCAGAGACGGGGACTCCTACAATGAGCAGTTCTTC
size: few; D: -; V: TRBV27; J: TRBJ1-2; CDR3: CASSLEGDGYTF; DNA: TGTGCCAGCAGTTTAGAGGGGGATGGCTACACCTTC
size: few; D: -; V: TRBV20-1; J: TRBJ1-3; CDR3: CSVQDSGNTIYF; DNA: TGCAGTGTTCAGGACTCTGGAAACACCATATATTTT
size: few; D: -; V: TRBV2; J: TRBJ2-7; CDR3: CASKVGYEQYF; DNA: TGTGCCAGCAAGGTCGGATACGAGCAGTACTTC
size: -; D: TRBD1; V: TRBV28; J: TRBJ1-5; CDR3: CASSWGQGRSQPQHF; DNA: TGTGCCAGCAGTTGGGGACAGGGGAGATCTCAGCCCCAGCATTTT
size: -; D: TRBD1; V: TRBV20-1; J: TRBJ1-5; CDR3: CSAREDRGGQPQHF; DNA: TGCAGTGCTAGAGAGGACAGGGGAGGGCAGCCCCAGCATTTT
size: medium-sized; D: -; V: TRBV2; J: TRBJ2-7; CDR3: CASIDASYEQYF; DNA: TGTGCCAGCATAGACGCTTCCTACGAGCAGTACTTC
size: few; D: -; V: TRBV7-2; J: TRBJ2-6; CDR3: CASSFDPSGANVLTF; DNA: TGTGCCAGCAGCTTCGATCCCTCTGGGGCCAACGTCCTGACTTTC
size: -; D: -; V: TRBV6-1; J: TRBJ1-2; CDR3: CASKDTLYGYTF; DNA: TGTGCCAGCAAAGACACCCTCTATGGCTACACCTTC
size: -; D: -; V: TRBV29-1; J: TRBJ1-5; CDR3: CSVGSSNQPQHF; DNA: TGCAGCGTGGGGAGTAGCAATCAGCCCCAGCATTTT
size: -; D: -; V: TRBV7-3; J: TRBJ2-7; CDR3: CASSKLGFPEQYF; DNA: TGTGCCAGCAGCAAGCTTGGGTTTCCCGAGCAGTACTTC
size: few; D: -; V: TRBV19; J: TRBJ1-2; CDR3: CASSTPQGANYGYTF; DNA: TGTGCCAGTAGTACCCCACAGGGAGCTAACTATGGCTACACCTTC
size: -; D: -; V: TRBV24-1; J: TRBJ2-7; CDR3: CATSGTGSSYERYF; DNA: TGTGCCACCAGTGGGACTGGGAGCTCCTACGAGCGGTACTTC
size: few; D: TRBD1; V: TRBV6-2/TRBV6-3; J: TRBJ1-6; CDR3: CASSFGTDHSPLHF; DNA: TGTGCCAGCAGTTTCGGGACAGACCATTCACCCCTCCACTTT
size: few; D: -; V: TRBV2; J: TRBJ1-5; CDR3: CASSVGGQPQHF; DNA: TGTGCCAGCAGTGTAGGGGGTCAGCCCCAGCATTTT
size: few; D: TRBD1; V: TRBV5-8; J: TRBJ1-2; CDR3: CASILPGQGGYGYTF; DNA: TGTGCCAGCATATTGCCGGGACAGGGGGGCTATGGCTACACCTTC
size: few; D: -; V: TRBV21-1; J: TRBJ2-1; CDR3: CASSKGRLAQYNEQFF; DNA: TGTGCCAGCAGCAAGGGGAGACTAGCGCAATACAATGAGCAGTTCTTC
size: -; D: -; V: TRBV6-1; J: TRBJ1-1; CDR3: CASSPGGYTFLF; DNA: TGTGCCAGCAGTCCTGGGGGGTATACTTTCCTCTTT
size: -; D: -; V: TRBV19; J: TRBJ2-5; CDR3: CASSIQETQYF; DNA: TGTGCCAGTAGTATACAAGAGACCCAGTACTTC
size: -; D: -; V: TRBV12-3/TRBV12-4; J: TRBJ1-2; CDR3: CASRRGTESYGYTF; DNA: TGTGCCAGCAGACGAGGGACGGAATCCTATGGCTACACCTTC
size: once; D: -; V: TRBV6-5; J: TRBJ1-4; CDR3: CASSYTAGVGEKLFF; DNA: TGTGCCAGCAGTTACACTGCAGGTGTGGGTGAAAAACTGTTTTTT
size: -; D: TRBD2; V: TRBV12-3/TRBV12-4; J: TRBJ2-1; CDR3: CASRPTSGGPLGEQFF; DNA: TGTGCCAGCAGACCGACTAGCGGGGGGCCCTTAGGAGAGCAGTTCTTC
size: -; D: -; V: TRBV5-1; J: TRBJ1-1; CDR3: CASSPGQEDTEAFF; DNA: TGCGCCAGCAGCCCAGGTCAAGAGGACACTGAAGCTTTCTTT
size: -; D: -; V: TRBV6-5; J: TRBJ2-3; CDR3: CASSYGPGDTQYF; DNA: TGTGCCAGCAGTTATGGGCCGGGAGATACGCAGTATTTT
size: few; D: -; V: TRBV18; J: TRBJ2-7; CDR3: CASSPSGLGEQYF; DNA: TGTGCCAGCTCACCATCGGGGCTGGGAGAGCAGTACTTC
size: few; D: -; V: TRBV15; J: TRBJ2-5; CDR3: CATSRDVETQYF; DNA: TGTGCCACCAGCAGAGATGTGGAGACCCAGTACTTC
size: few; D: TRBD2; V: TRBV7-2; J: TRBJ2-7; CDR3: CASSFTSGEEQYF; DNA: TGTGCCAGCAGCTTCACTAGCGGGGAAGAGCAGTACTTC
size: -; D: TRBD2; V: TRBV2; J: TRBJ2-1; CDR3: CASSTLAGVEQFF; DNA: TGTGCCAGCAGTACTCTAGCGGGGGTTGAGCAGTTCTTC